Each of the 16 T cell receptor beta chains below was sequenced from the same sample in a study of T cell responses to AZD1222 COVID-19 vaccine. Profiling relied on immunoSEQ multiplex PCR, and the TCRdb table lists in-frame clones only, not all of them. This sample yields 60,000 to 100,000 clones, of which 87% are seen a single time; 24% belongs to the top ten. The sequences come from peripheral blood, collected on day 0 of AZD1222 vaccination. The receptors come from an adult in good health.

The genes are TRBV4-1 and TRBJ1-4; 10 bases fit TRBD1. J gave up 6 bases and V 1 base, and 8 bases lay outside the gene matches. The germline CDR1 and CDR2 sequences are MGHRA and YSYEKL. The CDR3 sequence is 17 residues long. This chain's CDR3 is CASSQGQGAALDEKLFF. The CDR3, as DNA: TGCGCCAGCAGCCAAGGACAGGGGGCGGCCCTAGATGAAAAACTGTTTTTT.

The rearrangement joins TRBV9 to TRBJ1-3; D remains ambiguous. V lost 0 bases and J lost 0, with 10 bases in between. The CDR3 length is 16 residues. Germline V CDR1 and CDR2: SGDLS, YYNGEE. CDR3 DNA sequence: TGTGCCAGCAGCGTAGAGGTCCGAGGCTCTGGAAACACCATATATTTT. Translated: CASSVEVRGSGNTIYF. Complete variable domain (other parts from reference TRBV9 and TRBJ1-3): DSGVTQTPKHLITATGQRVTLRCSPRSGDLSVYWYQQSLDQGLQFLIQYYNGEERAKGNILERFSAQQFPDLHSELNLSSLELGDSALYFCASSVEVRGSGNTIYFGEGSWLTVV.

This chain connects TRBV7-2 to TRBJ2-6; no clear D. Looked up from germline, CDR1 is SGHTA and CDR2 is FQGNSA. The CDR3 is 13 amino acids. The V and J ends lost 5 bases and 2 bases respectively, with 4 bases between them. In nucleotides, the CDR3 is TGTGCCAGCAGCGTGACTGGGGCCAACGTCCTGACTTTC. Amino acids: CASSVTGANVLTF. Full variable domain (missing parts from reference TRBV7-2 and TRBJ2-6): GAGVSQSPSNKVTEKGKDVELRCDPISGHTALYWYRQSLGQGLEFLIYFQGNSAPDKSGLPSDRFSAERTGGSVSTLTIQRTQQEDSAVYLCASSVTGANVLTFGAGSRLTVL.

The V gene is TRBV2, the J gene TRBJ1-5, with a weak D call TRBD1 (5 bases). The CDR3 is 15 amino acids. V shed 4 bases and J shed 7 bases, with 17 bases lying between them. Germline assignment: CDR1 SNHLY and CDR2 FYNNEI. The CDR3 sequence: CASSGEGRLGQPQHF. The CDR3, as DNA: TGTGCCAGCAGTGGGGAGGGACGGCTGGGCCAGCCCCAGCATTTT.

In DNA form, the CDR3 reads TGTGCCAGCAGCTCCTCCAGGGGGGGTTACAATGAGCAGTTCTTC. The encoded protein is CASSSSRGGYNEQFF. The chain links TRBV11-2 to TRBJ2-1; D could derive from TRBD1 or TRBD2 (7 bases each). Per the germline V gene, CDR1 is SGHAT and CDR2 is FQNNGV. The CDR3 contains 15 residues. V was cut by 4 bases and J by 4 bases, with 14 bases left in between.

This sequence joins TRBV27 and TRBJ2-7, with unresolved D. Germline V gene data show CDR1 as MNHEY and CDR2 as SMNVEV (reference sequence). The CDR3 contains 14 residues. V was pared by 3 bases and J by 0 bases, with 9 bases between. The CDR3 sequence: CASSLSSSSYEQYF. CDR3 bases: TGTGCCAGCAGTTTGTCCTCTAGCTCCTACGAGCAGTACTTC.

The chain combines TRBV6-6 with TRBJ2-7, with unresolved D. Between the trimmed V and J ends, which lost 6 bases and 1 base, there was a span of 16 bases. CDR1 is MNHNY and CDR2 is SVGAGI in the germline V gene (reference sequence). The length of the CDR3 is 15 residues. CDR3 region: CASSYRSIESYEQYF. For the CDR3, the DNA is TGTGCCAGCAGCTATCGATCAATTGAGTCCTACGAGCAGTACTTC.

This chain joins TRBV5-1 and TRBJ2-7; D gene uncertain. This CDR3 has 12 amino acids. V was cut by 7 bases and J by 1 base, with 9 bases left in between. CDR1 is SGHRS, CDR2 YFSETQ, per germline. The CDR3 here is CASQLNSYEQYF. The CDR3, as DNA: TGCGCCAGCCAACTCAATTCCTACGAGCAGTACTTC.

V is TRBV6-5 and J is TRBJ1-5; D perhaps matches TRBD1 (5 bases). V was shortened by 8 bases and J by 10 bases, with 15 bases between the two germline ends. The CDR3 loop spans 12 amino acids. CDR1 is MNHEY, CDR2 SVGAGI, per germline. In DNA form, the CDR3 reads TGTGCCAGCGCGTCAGGGCAGGGTCCCCAGCATTTT. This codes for CASASGQGPQHF.

In nucleotides, the CDR3 is TGTGCCAGCAGTGAATTCGGGATAGGGTACGAGCAGTACTTC. Its protein is CASSEFGIGYEQYF. The chain links TRBV2 to TRBJ2-7; D perhaps matches TRBD2 (5 bases). The CDR3 is made up of 14 amino acids. Germline values: CDR1 SNHLY, CDR2 FYNNEI. V lost 2 bases and J lost 4, with 12 bases in between.

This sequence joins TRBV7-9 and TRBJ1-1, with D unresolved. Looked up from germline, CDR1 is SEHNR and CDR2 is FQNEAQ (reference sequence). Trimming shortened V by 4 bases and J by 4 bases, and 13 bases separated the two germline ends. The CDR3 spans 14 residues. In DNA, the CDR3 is TGTGCCAGCAGCTCCGGCCCTGGGATCACTGAAGCTTTCTTT. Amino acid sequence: CASSSGPGITEAFF.

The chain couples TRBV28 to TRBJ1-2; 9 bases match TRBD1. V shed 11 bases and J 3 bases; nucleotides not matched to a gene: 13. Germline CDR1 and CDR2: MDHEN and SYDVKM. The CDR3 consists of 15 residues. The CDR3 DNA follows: TGTGCCCTCAGCCCGCGGACAGGGGTTCACTATGGCTACACCTTC. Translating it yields CALSPRTGVHYGYTF.

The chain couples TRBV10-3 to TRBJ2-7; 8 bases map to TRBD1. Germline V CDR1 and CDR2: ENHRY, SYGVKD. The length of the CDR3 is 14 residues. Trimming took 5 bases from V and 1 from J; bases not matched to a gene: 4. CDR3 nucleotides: TGTGCCATCAGTAACCAGGGGGCTTCCTACGAGCAGTACTTC. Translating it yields CAISNQGASYEQYF.

The CDR3 spells CASSPPGFGSPYNEQFF. The CDR3 bases are TGTGCCAGCAGCCCCCCCGGTTTCGGGAGCCCCTACAATGAGCAGTTCTTC. The V call is TRBV21-1, the J call TRBJ2-1; the table's D call, TRBD2, has no DNA check behind it. TRBV21-1 is termed a pseudogene. The CDR3 has 17 amino acids.

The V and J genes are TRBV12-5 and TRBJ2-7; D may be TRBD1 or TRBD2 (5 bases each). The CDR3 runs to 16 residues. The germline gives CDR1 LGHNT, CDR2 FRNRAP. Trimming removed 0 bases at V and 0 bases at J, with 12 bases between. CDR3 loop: CASGLVGSGTSYEQYF. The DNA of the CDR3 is TGTGCTAGTGGTTTGGTAGGGTCCGGGACCTCCTACGAGCAGTACTTC.

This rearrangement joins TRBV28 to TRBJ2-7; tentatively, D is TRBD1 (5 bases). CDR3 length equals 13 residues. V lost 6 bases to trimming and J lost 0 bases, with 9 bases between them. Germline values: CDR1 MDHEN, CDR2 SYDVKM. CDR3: CASRQVSSYEQYF. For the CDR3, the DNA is TGTGCCAGCAGACAGGTTAGCTCCTACGAGCAGTACTTC. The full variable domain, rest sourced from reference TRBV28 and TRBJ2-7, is DVKVTQSSRYLVKRTGEKVFLECVQDMDHENMFWYRQDPGLGLRLIYFSYDVKMKEKGDIPEGYSVSREKKERFSLILESASTNQTSMYLCASRQVSSYEQYFGPGTRLTVT.